This TCR beta chain came from a study of shared T cell receptors in the human thymus. This clone was detected a few times. The repertoire was sequenced with immunoSEQ multiplex PCR; TCRdb's copy has only in-frame clones and lacks some. This sample has roughly 500,000 clones; 78% occur once, and the top ten carry roughly 0.013%. V shed 4 bases and J shed 7 bases, with 8 bases lying between them. The CDR3 is 11 residues long. CDR1 and CDR2 (germline): ENHRY, SYGVKD. These data also featured in a second study, about human thymus T cells. As reported in that work: Thymic and blood repertoires showed apparently biased V and J gene usage.

Sequencing input: thymocytes. The chain is built from TRBV10-3 and TRBJ2-7; D gene ambiguous. This receptor was obtained from a boy in the first two years of life with a congenital heart defect. CDR3 in DNA: TGTGCCATCAGTGGGCCCGGGGAGCAGTACTTC. This gives the protein CAISGPGEQYF.